This T cell receptor beta chain appears in the sequencing data of a study of blood T cells in healthy people across ages. Study overall: With template switching, about one barcoded beta molecule was captured per two T cells. The study, taken as a whole, reports: The authors considered diversity estimates from one million T cells to be underestimates.

CDR1 is DFQATT, CDR2 SNEGSKA, per germline (reference sequence). This CDR3 has 14 residues. Each donor supplied ten milliliters of peripheral blood. Samples each had at least 5.5 micrograms of total RNA extracted. Comment on this clonotype: Its specificity is not known. The junction shows a germline mismatch at one end, possibly a read error.

A second 7 to 11 cycle PCR used barcoded and J-beta primers. TCRdb recomputed calls from the 5' RACE reads with MiXCR, one row per CDR3 protein. The sample records 600,000 to 1,000,000 distinct CDR3 sequences, 58% being singletons. The chain joins TRBV20-1 to TRBJ2-3; TRBD1 might be the D (6 bases). This receptor was taken from a man aged 25 to 40 in good health. The source material was blood. The chain's CDR3 is CSVPPDSNTDTRYF. The CDR3 bases are TGCAGCGTTCCCCCGGACAGCAACACAGATACGCGGTATTTT.